The 30 T cell receptor beta chains below come from one sample, sequenced in a study of human T cells and chemical hapten exposure. Time point reported: pre-sensitization, week 0. Treatment reported: therapeutic diphenylcyclopropenone sensitization with weekly scalp DPC. TCRdb reprocessed the RACE reads with MiXCR, giving one entry per CDR3 protein. The table lists 300,000 to 450,000 distinct CDR3 sequences, approximately 5% of them singletons. The sample consisted of whole blood, taken in connection with sensitization to the hapten diphenylcyclopropenone (DPC). The source of these receptors is a woman aged 45-65 years with alopecia areata. Some clones in this sample may be carry-over from other donors' samples.

This clonotype has a handful of counts. The chain uses TRBV7-6 and TRBJ2-3, with 11 bases lining up with TRBD1. CDR3 size: 15 residues. CDR1 is SGHVS and CDR2 is FNYEAQ in the germline V gene. The V segment lost 5 bases and the J segment 2 bases; nucleotides outside the gene matches: 3. CDR3 DNA sequence: TGTGCCAGCAGCAGGACAGGGGGCAACACAGATACGCAGTATTTT. It translates to CASSRTGGNTDTQYF.

This clonotype was recorded at least ten times. V is TRBV29-1 and J is TRBJ2-7; TRBD1 matches 10 bases. J was trimmed by 9 bases and V by 7 bases; bases with no gene match: 18. The CDR3 is 15 amino acids. Germline loops: CDR1 SQVTM, CDR2 ANQGSEA. DNA for the CDR3: TGCAGCGCCACCACGGACCGGGACAGGGGAACGGGGCAGTACTTC. It encodes CSATTDRDRGTGQYF.

The chain recombines TRBV9 with TRBJ2-6; a weak D match, TRBD2 (6 bases). The germline V and J ends were trimmed by 3 bases and 0 bases, with 19 bases remaining between them. This CDR3 spans 19 amino acids. Germline CDR1 and CDR2: SGDLS and YYNGEE. CDR3 DNA sequence: TGTGCCAGCAGCGGGCCCGGGAGCAGGCTCTCCTCTGGGGCCAACGTCCTGACTTTC. This translates into CASSGPGSRLSSGANVLTF.

This clonotype has a count of ten or more. The CDR3 spells CSVRGLAGDNEQFF. Written as DNA, the CDR3 is TGCAGCGTCCGGGGACTAGCGGGAGACAATGAGCAGTTCTTC. The chain combines TRBV29-1 with TRBJ2-1; 14 nucleotides match TRBD2. J lost 5 bases, V lost 6 bases, and 3 bases had no gene match. The germline V gene has CDR1 SQVTM and CDR2 ANQGSEA. The CDR3 length is 14 residues.

This clonotype was observed a handful of times. The chain uses TRBV14 and TRBJ2-1; 8 bases are a match to TRBD2. The CDR3 totals 16 residues. The V gene end was trimmed by 5 bases and the J gene end by 7 bases; junction bases not matched to a gene: 13. Per germline, CDR1 SGHDN and CDR2 FVKESK. The CDR3 DNA sequence: TGTGCCAGCAGCGCCCTCACTAGCGGAGGGGTGAATGAGCAGTTCTTC. Protein sequence: CASSALTSGGVNEQFF.

In this sample, this clonotype turned up a few times. The rearrangement joins TRBV7-2 to TRBJ1-4, with 9 bases matching TRBD1. The J segment lost 5 bases and the V segment lost 8 bases, leaving 9 bases of the junction unmatched. The CDR3 is made up of 15 amino acids. Germline V CDR1 and CDR2: SGHTA, FQGNSA. CDR3 nucleotide sequence: TGTGCCAGCGGGCCAGGAGGACAGGGGAATGAAAAACTGTTTTTT. This encodes CASGPGGQGNEKLFF.

This sequence joins TRBV30 and TRBJ2-3; 7 bases match TRBD1. This CDR3 contains 13 residues. Germline V lookup: CDR1 GTSNPN, CDR2 SVGIG (reference sequence). The V segment lost 0 bases and the J segment 6 bases; nucleotides outside the gene matches: 3. The CDR3 sequence: CAWSVKGADTQYF. DNA for the CDR3: TGTGCCTGGAGTGTAAAGGGGGCGGATACGCAGTATTTT.

This clonotype has at least ten counts. The V call is TRBV6-6, the J call TRBJ2-3; 8 positions agree with TRBD2. With V trimmed by 6 bases and J by 2 bases, 10 bases remained unmatched. CDR1 and CDR2 from the germline V gene are MNHNY and SVGAGI (reference sequence). The CDR3 spans 16 residues. CDR3 protein: CASRERGGSHTDTQYF. In DNA form, the CDR3 reads TGTGCCAGCAGGGAACGGGGGGGCAGTCACACAGATACGCAGTATTTT.

A few counts support this clonotype. The chain combines TRBV7-9 with TRBJ1-1, with D maybe TRBD1 (5 bases). The CDR3 extends over 16 amino acids. Germline V gives CDR1 SEHNR, CDR2 FQNEAQ (reference sequence). V lost 5 bases to trimming and J lost 4 bases, with 20 bases between them. The CDR3 region is CASSPRGRRTGTEAFF. The CDR3, as DNA: TGTGCCAGCAGCCCAAGGGGACGTCGGACGGGCACTGAAGCTTTCTTT.

This clonotype was seen at least ten times. The chain links TRBV15 to TRBJ1-5; D is unresolved. The germline V gene encodes CDR1 LNHNV and CDR2 YYDKDF (reference sequence). The CDR3 has 17 amino acids. Trimming left V 3 bases short and J 2 bases short, with 17 bases between. CDR3 protein: CATSSGEGLQGNQPQHF. The CDR3 bases are TGTGCCACCAGCAGCGGGGAGGGTTTGCAGGGCAATCAGCCCCAGCATTTT.

The table lists this clonotype with a few counts. The CDR3 loop is CASSVGSQGQSYEQYF. The CDR3 DNA follows: TGTGCCAGCAGCGTAGGGTCCCAGGGACAATCCTACGAGCAGTACTTC. This sequence joins TRBV9 and TRBJ2-7; perhaps TRBD1 as D (6 bases). The V gene's germline CDR1 is SGDLS and CDR2 YYNGEE. The CDR3 totals 16 residues. Trimming took 0 bases from V and 1 from J, leaving 14 bases between them.

As regards this clonotype: A clone one base away is much larger, so this may be a read error. This sequence joins TRBV7-9 and TRBJ1-5; D may be TRBD1 (6 bases). CDR1 is SEHNR, CDR2 FQNEAQ, per germline (reference sequence). The CDR3 totals 13 residues. The ends were cut back, 5 bases at V and 4 bases at J, with 9 bases in the middle. The CDR3 nucleotides read TGTGCCAGCAGCATGGACAGAAATCAGCCCCAGCATTTT. This gives the protein CASSMDRNQPQHF. Drawing the rest from reference TRBV7-9 and TRBJ1-5, the complete variable domain is DTGVSQNPRHKITKRGQNVTFRCDPISEHNRLYWYRQTLGQGPEFLTYFQNEAQLEKSRLLSDRFSAERPKGSFSTLEIQRTEQGDSAMYLCASSMDRNQPQHFGDGTRLSIL.

This clonotype appeared many times. The V gene is TRBV6-5, the J gene TRBJ2-2; TRBD1 matches 7 bases. Trimming cost V 6 bases and J 4 bases; bases outside gene matches: 5. This CDR3 contains 14 residues. In germline, CDR1 is MNHEY, CDR2 SVGAGI. The CDR3: CASSSGQVTGELFF. In DNA form, the CDR3 reads TGTGCCAGCAGCTCCGGACAGGTCACCGGGGAGCTGTTTTTT.

This clonotype was picked up many times. The chain combines TRBV6-5 with TRBJ2-1, with 9 bases fitting TRBD2. CDR1 and CDR2 (germline): MNHEY, SVGAGI. The CDR3 covers 16 residues. Trimming removed 2 bases from V and 9 bases from J; junction bases left unmatched: 11. Here the CDR3 reads CASSYPTSGDLGEQFF. In DNA form, the CDR3 reads TGTGCCAGCAGTTACCCGACTAGCGGTGATTTGGGTGAGCAGTTCTTC.

This clonotype was detected many times. The chain combines TRBV5-1 with TRBJ1-2; 9 nucleotides line up with TRBD1. After removal of 2 bases from V and 2 bases from J, the junction contained 7 bases not matched to a gene. The CDR3 has 16 amino acids. Germline CDR1 SGHRS, CDR2 YFSETQ. The CDR3: CASSFLPGQGNYGYTF. CDR3 in DNA: TGCGCCAGCAGCTTTTTGCCGGGACAGGGAAACTATGGCTACACCTTC.

The chain couples TRBV5-1 to TRBJ2-1; D is possibly TRBD2 (5 bases). Per germline, CDR1 SGHRS and CDR2 YFSETQ. Trimming pared 4 bases from V and 3 bases from J, leaving 11 bases between. This CDR3 spans 14 amino acids. CDR3 bases: TGCGCCAGCAGCCCTCGAGCGGACTACAATGAGCAGTTCTTC. Amino acids: CASSPRADYNEQFF. Filled out from reference TRBV5-1 and TRBJ2-1, the complete variable domain reads KAGVTQTPRYLIKTRGQQVTLSCSPISGHRSVSWYQQTPGQGLQFLFEYFSETQRNKGNFPGRFSGRQFSNSRSEMNVSTLELGDSALYLCASSPRADYNEQFFGPGTRLTVL.

This clonotype showed up just a few times. The chain couples TRBV18 to TRBJ1-2; TRBD1 is a possible D gene (6 bases). V gave up 2 bases and J gave up 4 bases, with 11 bases separating them. Germline loops: CDR1 KGHSH, CDR2 LQKENI. The CDR3 covers 14 residues. The CDR3 loop is CASSPDGQSYGYTF. The CDR3 coding sequence is TGTGCCAGCTCACCAGACGGACAGAGCTATGGCTACACCTTC.

Ten or more counts support this clonotype. This chain joins TRBV7-9 and TRBJ2-5; D not resolved. Germline V CDR1 and CDR2: SEHNR, FQNEAQ (reference sequence). The CDR3 has 13 amino acids. Trimming shortened V by 3 bases and J by 5 bases, and 10 bases separated the two germline ends. The CDR3 sequence: CASSFVPSETQYF. In DNA form, the CDR3 reads TGTGCCAGCAGCTTCGTGCCCTCGGAGACCCAGTACTTC.

This clonotype showed up many times. The chain combines TRBV3-1 with TRBJ2-2; 8 nucleotides line up with TRBD2. CDR3 length: 22 residues. Looked up from germline, CDR1 is LGHDT and CDR2 is YNNKEL (reference sequence). Trimming cost V 1 base and J 4 bases; bases outside gene matches: 23. The CDR3 nucleotides are TGTGCCAGCAGCCAAGGAGCAAGTAGGGGACTAGAATTATTCTGGGTCACCGGGGAGCTGTTTTTT. Translation gives CASSQGASRGLELFWVTGELFF.

This clonotype was seen many times. The V call is TRBV28, the J call TRBJ2-7, with a tentative D call TRBD1 (6 bases). Germline CDR1 reads MDHEN; CDR2 reads SYDVKM. V was trimmed by 6 bases and J by 4 bases, leaving 22 bases between them. The CDR3 has 16 residues. CDR3 sequence reads: CASSAGAPPRGYEQYF. The CDR3 DNA is TGTGCCAGCAGCGCTGGGGCACCTCCGAGGGGGTACGAGCAGTACTTC.

This clonotype was counted a few times. The CDR3 coding sequence is TGTGCCAGCAGCTTAGACCAGAGCTATGGCTACACCTTC. This codes for CASSLDQSYGYTF. V is TRBV7-2 and J is TRBJ1-2; D remains unclear. In germline, CDR1 is SGHTA, CDR2 FQGNSA. V was shortened by 1 base and J by 4 bases, with 7 bases between the two germline ends. The CDR3 is 13 residues long.

The sample holds many counts of this clonotype. V usage is TRBV5-1 and J usage is TRBJ2-1; perhaps TRBD1 as D (5 bases). The CDR3 runs 13 residues. Trimming cost V 1 base and J 9 bases, with 11 bases left between them. The germline V gene has CDR1 SGHRS and CDR2 YFSETQ. The CDR3 sequence: CASSLIRAVEQFF. As DNA, the CDR3 is TGCGCCAGCAGCTTGATCAGGGCTGTTGAGCAGTTCTTC. Supplemented by reference TRBV5-1 and TRBJ2-1, the full variable domain reads KAGVTQTPRYLIKTRGQQVTLSCSPISGHRSVSWYQQTPGQGLQFLFEYFSETQRNKGNFPGRFSGRQFSNSRSEMNVSTLELGDSALYLCASSLIRAVEQFFGPGTRLTVL.

This clonotype was recorded many times. The chain joins TRBV5-6 to TRBJ2-1; D is ambiguous. Trimming cost V 5 bases and J 5 bases, with 14 bases left between them. CDR3 length: 14 residues. The germline CDR1 and CDR2 sequences are SGHDT and YYEEEE. CDR3 nucleotide sequence: TGTGCCAGCAGTTTCTATTATGGGGACAATGAGCAGTTCTTC. It specifies CASSFYYGDNEQFF. The entire variable domain, with the rest obtained from reference TRBV5-6 and TRBJ2-1, is as follows: DAGVTQSPTHLIKTRGQQVTLRCSPKSGHDTVSWYQQALGQGPQFIFQYYEEEERQRGNFPDRFSGHQFPNYSSELNVNALLLGDSALYLCASSFYYGDNEQFFGPGTRLTVL.

The rearrangement uses TRBV7-3 and TRBJ1-1; 8 bases are shared with TRBD1. The trim removed 4 bases at V and 6 bases at J, leaving 4 bases unmatched. The CDR3 loop spans 13 amino acids. Germline loops: CDR1 SGHTA, CDR2 FQGTGA. CDR3 in DNA: TGTGCCAGCAGCTCCAGGGGGCTCGCTGAAGCTTTCTTT. Its translation: CASSSRGLAEAFF.

This clonotype has only a few counts. The chain uses TRBV28 and TRBJ1-1; D may be TRBD1 (6 bases). The CDR3 is 13 residues long. V lost 6 bases and J 1 base, leaving 9 bases between the germline ends. CDR1 is MDHEN and CDR2 is SYDVKM in the germline V gene. The DNA for the CDR3 is TGTGCCAGCAGGGAGACAGGGAACACTGAAGCTTTCTTT. Translating gives CASRETGNTEAFF.

The CDR3 coding sequence is TGCGCCAGCAGCCCGGCCATGGGCGTCGGCGAGCAGTACTTC. Protein: CASSPAMGVGEQYF. This rearrangement joins TRBV5-1 to TRBJ2-7; unclear D gene. CDR3 size: 14 residues. CDR1 and CDR2 (germline): SGHRS, YFSETQ. V lost 4 bases, J lost 6 bases, and 17 bases lay in between. The entire variable domain, with the rest obtained from reference TRBV5-1 and TRBJ2-7, is as follows: KAGVTQTPRYLIKTRGQQVTLSCSPISGHRSVSWYQQTPGQGLQFLFEYFSETQRNKGNFPGRFSGRQFSNSRSEMNVSTLELGDSALYLCASSPAMGVGEQYFGPGTRLTVT.

This clonotype was detected ten times or more. The rearrangement links TRBV5-1 to TRBJ2-5; TRBD1 aligns across 8 bases. The CDR3 loop spans 15 amino acids. Per germline, CDR1 SGHRS and CDR2 YFSETQ. V lost 4 bases, J lost 4 bases, and 9 bases stayed unmatched. CDR3 in amino acids: CASSLQGARGETQYF. The CDR3 nucleotides are TGCGCCAGCAGCCTTCAGGGGGCGCGAGGAGAGACCCAGTACTTC.

This clonotype came up many times. The rearrangement uses TRBV5-1 and TRBJ2-7; tentatively, D is TRBD2 (5 bases). Germline loops: CDR1 SGHRS, CDR2 YFSETQ. V lost 3 bases and J 6 bases, leaving 16 bases between the germline ends. The CDR3 has 14 amino acids. As DNA, the CDR3 is TGCGCCAGCAGCTCCCGGGAAGGGTTCTCCGAGCAGTACTTC. This codes for CASSSREGFSEQYF. The variable domain in full, with the rest retrieved from reference TRBV5-1 and TRBJ2-7, is KAGVTQTPRYLIKTRGQQVTLSCSPISGHRSVSWYQQTPGQGLQFLFEYFSETQRNKGNFPGRFSGRQFSNSRSEMNVSTLELGDSALYLCASSSREGFSEQYFGPGTRLTVT.

V and J are TRBV7-2 and TRBJ1-2, with 11 positions matching TRBD1. The V segment lost 6 bases and the J segment 5 bases; nucleotides outside the gene matches: 8. Germline loops: CDR1 SGHTA, CDR2 FQGNSA. This CDR3 contains 15 residues. The CDR3, as DNA: TGTGCCAGCAGTCCTGGGACAGGGGGGTCGTATGGCTACACCTTC. Translating it yields CASSPGTGGSYGYTF.

The CDR3 bases are TGTGCCAGCAGCCGGGCCGGGACACTGACCTCTGGAAACACCATATATTTT. The encoded protein is CASSRAGTLTSGNTIYF. The chain combines TRBV5-4 with TRBJ1-3, with D tentatively TRBD1 (6 bases). CDR1 is SGHNT, CDR2 YYREEE, per germline (reference sequence). V shed 4 bases and J shed 0 bases, with 17 bases lying between them. This CDR3 is built from 17 residues.